This T cell receptor (beta chain) derives from a study of blood T cell repertoires in COVID-19. Original methodology: Nucleated cell counts were estimated from reference gene primer amplification. Measured with immunoSEQ multiplex PCR; TCRdb has only the in-frame clones, and not every one. V and J calls and clone size are those listed in that table; D and trimming were worked out from the DNA. The sample lists about 38,000 clones; around 90% were seen once. The CDR3 sequence is 14 residues long. V was pared by 0 bases and J by 6 bases, with 1 base of the junction left unmatched. Germline loops: CDR1 GTSNPN, CDR2 SVGIG (reference sequence).

Sequenced input: peripheral blood. The receptor's source is a man aged 60 to 69 with active or convalescent COVID-19. This rearrangement joins TRBV30 to TRBJ1-5, with 11 bases identical to TRBD1. CDR3: CAWSVGTGGQPQHF. CDR3 DNA: TGTGCCTGGAGTGTCGGGACAGGGGGTCAGCCCCAGCATTTT.